This TCR beta chain originates from a study of beta chain bispecific antibodies for T cell cancers (dated by TCRdb to the early 2020s). In the study overall: Healthy donor T cells were cocultured with T cell leukemia lines and bispecific antibodies, and TRBV sequencing of the surviving cells was then used to measure how much each TRBV family was depleted. Jurkat cells expressed surface TRBV12 (TRBV12-3), and HPB-ALL cells expressed surface TRBV5-5.

On the study overall, not on this receptor specifically: Cross-reactivity of the anti-TRBV5-5 antibody with TRBV5-6 was attributed to high sequence similarity between the two genes. Each sequenced sample mixed leukemia cell line cells with normal T cells, and most targeted TRBV signal came from the leukemia cells rather than normal T cells.

T cells were expanded from blood mononuclear cells for two to four days using either anti-CD3 antibody OKT3 or CD3/CD28 Dynabeads. The culture conditions for expanded T cells were RPMI 1640 plus 10% fetal bovine serum, recombinant human IL-2 (approximately 100 IU/ml) and IL-7 (about 5.5 ng/ml). For cocultures, roughly 5 x 10^4 normal T cells were combined with roughly 5 x 10^4 target cells and bispecific antibody in roughly 100 ul and incubated for roughly 15 hours at 37 degrees C. Every bispecific antibody was made of two single-chain variable fragments expressed in a single-chain diabody format with a His tag. Healthy human donors supplied the effector T cells, with peripheral blood mononuclear cells isolated from leukapheresis samples using Ficoll density gradient centrifugation. Unique molecular identifier barcodes were incorporated into the libraries and were used for clonotype quantification. Qiagen AllPrep DNA/RNA Micro kits were used to isolate total RNA, and an Agilent TapeStation was used to check RNA quality. TCR beta libraries were constructed by 5' RACE, in which cDNA synthesis was followed by two PCR steps with TCR beta constant-region gene-specific primers. Sequencing of the TCR beta libraries was done on an Illumina MiSeq platform. As for how the authors treated the data: MIGEC, MiXCR and VDJtools were used for read processing. Clonotype frequency was computed as the clonotype's share of unique molecular identifiers among all unique molecular identifiers in the sample. Any TRBV gene that IMGT lists as a pseudogene or open reading frame, and is therefore nonfunctional, such as TRBV1, TRBV12-1 and TRBV21, was left out. The public sequencing data were trimmed at Q25 with fastp and processed into clonotypes with MiXCR by TCRdb, which kept only in-frame beta chains. CDR3 protein sequences are deduplicated, and each keeps its most common genes and DNA. TCRdb's processing, not the study's, gives the V and J calls here. This sample has 17,000 or so distinct CDR3 sequences in its table, and 2% to 2.5% of those were observed once. The top ten clonotypes cover 6.9% of the sample.

This clonotype was detected a few times. Its antigen has not been determined. Per-base qualities were not stored, and no clone one base away is much larger. Measured from the cysteine to the phenylalanine, the CDR3 is 12 residues long. The read is trimmed to its CDR3 DNA, 36 bases read in frame from base 1. In the germline V gene (reference sequence), CDR1 corresponds to LNHDA and CDR2 to SQIVND. A distance of 13 bases separates the germline ends of V and J, which lose 6 bases and 10 bases respectively. The specimen was healthy donor T cells cultured with leukemia cells. This sequence originates from a human donor in good health. Some clones in this sample may be carry-over from other donors' samples. The sequence is built from TRBV19 and TRBJ2-1, with the D gene not confidently named. The CDR3 region: CASRTAVGEQFF. The base sequence is TGTGCCAGTAGGACGGCGGTCGGCGAGCAGTTCTTC.